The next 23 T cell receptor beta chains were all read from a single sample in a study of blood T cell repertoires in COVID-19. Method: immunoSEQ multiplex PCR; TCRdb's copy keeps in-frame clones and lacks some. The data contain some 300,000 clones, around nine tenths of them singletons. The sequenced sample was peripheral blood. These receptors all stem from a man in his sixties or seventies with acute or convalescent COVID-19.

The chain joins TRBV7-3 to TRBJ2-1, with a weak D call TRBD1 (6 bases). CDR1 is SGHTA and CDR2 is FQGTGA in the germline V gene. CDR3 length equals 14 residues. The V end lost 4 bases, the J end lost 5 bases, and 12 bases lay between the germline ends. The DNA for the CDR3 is TGTGCCAGCAGCTCCACCCCAGGGGACAATGAGCAGTTCTTC. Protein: CASSSTPGDNEQFF.

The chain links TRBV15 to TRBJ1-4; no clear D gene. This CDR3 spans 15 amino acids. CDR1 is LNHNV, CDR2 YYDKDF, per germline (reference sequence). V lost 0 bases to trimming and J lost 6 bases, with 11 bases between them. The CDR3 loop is CATSRDHVPHEKLFF. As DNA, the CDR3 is TGTGCCACCAGCAGAGACCATGTCCCCCATGAAAAACTGTTTTTT.

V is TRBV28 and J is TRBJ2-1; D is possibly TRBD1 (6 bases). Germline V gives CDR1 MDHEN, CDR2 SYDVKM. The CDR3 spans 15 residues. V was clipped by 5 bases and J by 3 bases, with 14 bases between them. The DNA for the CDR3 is TGTGCCAGCAGTGGGGGCGGGTGGGGCTACAATGAGCAGTTCTTC. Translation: CASSGGGWGYNEQFF.

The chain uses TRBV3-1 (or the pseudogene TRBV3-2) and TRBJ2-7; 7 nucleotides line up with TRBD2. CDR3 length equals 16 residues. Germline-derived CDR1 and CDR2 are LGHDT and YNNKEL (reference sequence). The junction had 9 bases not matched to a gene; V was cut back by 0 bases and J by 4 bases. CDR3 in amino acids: CASSQEQLASGYEQYF. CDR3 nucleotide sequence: TGTGCCAGCAGCCAAGAGCAACTAGCGAGTGGTTACGAGCAGTACTTC.

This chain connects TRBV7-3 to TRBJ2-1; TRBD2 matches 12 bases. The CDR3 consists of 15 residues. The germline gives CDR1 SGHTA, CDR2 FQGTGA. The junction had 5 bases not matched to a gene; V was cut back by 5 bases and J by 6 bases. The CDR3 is CASSPPSGGANEQFF. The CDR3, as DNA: TGTGCCAGCAGCCCCCCTAGCGGGGGGGCCAATGAGCAGTTCTTC.

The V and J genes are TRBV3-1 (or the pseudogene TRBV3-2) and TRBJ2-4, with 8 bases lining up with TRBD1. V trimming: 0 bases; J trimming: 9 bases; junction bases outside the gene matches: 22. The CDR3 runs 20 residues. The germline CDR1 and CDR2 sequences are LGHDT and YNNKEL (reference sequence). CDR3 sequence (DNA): TGTGCCAGCAGCCAAGAGGCGGGCAGGGGGCGCGTTGAGGGCATTCGCATTCAGTACTTC. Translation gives CASSQEAGRGRVEGIRIQYF.

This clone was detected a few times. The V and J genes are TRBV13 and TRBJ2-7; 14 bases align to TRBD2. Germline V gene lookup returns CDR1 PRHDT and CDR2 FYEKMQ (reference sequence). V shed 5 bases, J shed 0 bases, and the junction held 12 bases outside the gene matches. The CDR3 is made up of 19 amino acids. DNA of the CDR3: TGTGCCAGCAGCAGCGGACTAGCGGGGGGACCTTCTAGCTCCTACGAGCAGTACTTC. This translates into CASSSGLAGGPSSSYEQYF.

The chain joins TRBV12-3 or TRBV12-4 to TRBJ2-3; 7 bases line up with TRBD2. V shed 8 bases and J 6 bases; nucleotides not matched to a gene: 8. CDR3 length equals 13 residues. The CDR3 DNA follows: TGTGCCAGCCGTCGAATCGGGGGGGATACGCAGTATTTT. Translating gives CASRRIGGDTQYF.

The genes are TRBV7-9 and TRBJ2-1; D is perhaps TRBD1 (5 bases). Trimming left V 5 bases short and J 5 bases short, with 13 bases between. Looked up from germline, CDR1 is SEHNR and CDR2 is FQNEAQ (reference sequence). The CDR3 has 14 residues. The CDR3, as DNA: TGTGCCAGCAGCACCCTAGACAGAGACAATGAGCAGTTCTTC. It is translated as CASSTLDRDNEQFF.

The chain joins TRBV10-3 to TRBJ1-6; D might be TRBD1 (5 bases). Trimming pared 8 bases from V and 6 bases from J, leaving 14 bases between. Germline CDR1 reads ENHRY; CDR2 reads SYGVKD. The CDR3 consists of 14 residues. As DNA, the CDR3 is TGTGCCATCTGGAACCAAGGGGCTAATTCACCCCTCCACTTT. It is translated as CAIWNQGANSPLHF.

The CDR3 bases are TGTGCCAGCAGTCAAGACAGAAGTGGCTACACCTTC. Translated: CASSQDRSGYTF. The rearrangement joins TRBV6-6 to TRBJ1-2; the D gene is possibly TRBD1 (5 bases). Trimming took off 5 bases at V and 7 bases at J, with 11 bases between the two ends. Germline lookup yields CDR1 MNHNY and CDR2 SVGAGI (reference sequence). CDR3 length: 12 residues.

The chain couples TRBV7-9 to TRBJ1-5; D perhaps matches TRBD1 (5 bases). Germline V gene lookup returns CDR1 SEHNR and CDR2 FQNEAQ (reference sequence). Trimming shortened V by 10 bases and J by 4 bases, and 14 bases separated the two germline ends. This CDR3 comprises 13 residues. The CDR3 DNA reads TGTGCCACCTCCGACAGTCGGAATCAGCCCCAGCATTTT. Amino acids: CATSDSRNQPQHF.

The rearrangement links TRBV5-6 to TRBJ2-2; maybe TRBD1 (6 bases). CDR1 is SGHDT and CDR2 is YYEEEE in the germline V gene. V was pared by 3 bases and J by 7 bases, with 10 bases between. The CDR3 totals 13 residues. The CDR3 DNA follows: TGTGCCAGCAGCTCACAGGGTTTCGGGGAGCTGTTTTTT. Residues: CASSSQGFGELFF.

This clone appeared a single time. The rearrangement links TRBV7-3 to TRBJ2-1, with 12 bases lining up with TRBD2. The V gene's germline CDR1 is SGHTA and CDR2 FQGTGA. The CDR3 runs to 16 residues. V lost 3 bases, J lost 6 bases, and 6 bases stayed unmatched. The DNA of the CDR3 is TGTGCCAGCAGCTTGAGGGGACTAGCGGGCAGCAATGAGCAGTTCTTC. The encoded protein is CASSLRGLAGSNEQFF.

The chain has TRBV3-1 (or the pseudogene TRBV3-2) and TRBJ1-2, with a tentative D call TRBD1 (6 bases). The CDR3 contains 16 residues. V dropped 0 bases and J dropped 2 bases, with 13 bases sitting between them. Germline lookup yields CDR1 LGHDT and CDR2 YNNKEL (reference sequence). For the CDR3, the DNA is TGTGCCAGCAGCCAAGATAACAGGGCTTCGAACTATGGCTACACCTTC. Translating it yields CASSQDNRASNYGYTF.

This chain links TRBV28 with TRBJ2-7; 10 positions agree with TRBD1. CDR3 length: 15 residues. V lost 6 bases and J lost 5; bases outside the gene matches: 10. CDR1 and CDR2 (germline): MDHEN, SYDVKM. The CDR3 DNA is TGTGCCAGCAGGAATACCGGGACAGGGGTCCACGAGCAGTACTTC. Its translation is CASRNTGTGVHEQYF.

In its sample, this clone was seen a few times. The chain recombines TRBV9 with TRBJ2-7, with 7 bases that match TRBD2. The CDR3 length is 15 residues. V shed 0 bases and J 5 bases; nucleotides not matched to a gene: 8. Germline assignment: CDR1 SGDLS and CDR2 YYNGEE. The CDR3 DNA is TGTGCCAGCAGCGTAGCTGCCGGACTAGGTCACGAGCAGTACTTC. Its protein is CASSVAAGLGHEQYF.

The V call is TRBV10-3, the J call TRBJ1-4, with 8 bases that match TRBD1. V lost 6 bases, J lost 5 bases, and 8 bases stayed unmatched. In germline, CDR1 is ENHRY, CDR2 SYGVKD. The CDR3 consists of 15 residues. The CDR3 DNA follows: TGTGCCATCAGGGATTCGACAGGGGAAAATGAAAAACTGTTTTTT. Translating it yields CAIRDSTGENEKLFF.

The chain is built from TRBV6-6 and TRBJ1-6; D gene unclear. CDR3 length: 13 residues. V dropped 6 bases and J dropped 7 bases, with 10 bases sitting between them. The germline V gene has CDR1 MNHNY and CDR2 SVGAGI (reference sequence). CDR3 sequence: CASRPIQNSPLHF. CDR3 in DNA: TGTGCCAGCAGGCCCATTCAGAATTCACCCCTCCACTTT.

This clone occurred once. The CDR3 region is CASSLGPRLAGVFGELFF. The DNA for the CDR3 is TGTGCCAGCAGCTTAGGCCCCCGACTAGCGGGGGTTTTCGGGGAGCTGTTTTTT. The chain is built from TRBV7-2 and TRBJ2-2; 12 nucleotides align to TRBD2. The CDR3 length is 18 residues. V lost 1 base, J lost 7 bases, and 10 bases stayed unmatched. Germline values: CDR1 SGHTA, CDR2 FQGNSA.

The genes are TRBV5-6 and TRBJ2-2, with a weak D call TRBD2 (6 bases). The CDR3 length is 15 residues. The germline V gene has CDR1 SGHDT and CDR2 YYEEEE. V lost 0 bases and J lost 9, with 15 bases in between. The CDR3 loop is CASSLDGGSHRELFF. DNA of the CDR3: TGTGCCAGCAGCTTGGATGGGGGGTCCCACCGGGAGCTGTTTTTT.

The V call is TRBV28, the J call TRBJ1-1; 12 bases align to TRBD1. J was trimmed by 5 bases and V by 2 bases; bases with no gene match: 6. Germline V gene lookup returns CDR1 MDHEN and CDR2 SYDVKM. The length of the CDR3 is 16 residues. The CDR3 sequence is CASSLGGTGGLTEAFF. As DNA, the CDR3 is TGTGCCAGCAGTTTAGGCGGGACAGGGGGCCTGACTGAAGCTTTCTTT.

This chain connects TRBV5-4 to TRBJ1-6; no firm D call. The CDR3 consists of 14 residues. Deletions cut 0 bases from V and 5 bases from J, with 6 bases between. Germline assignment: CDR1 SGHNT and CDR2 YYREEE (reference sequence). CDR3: CASSLAQNNSPLHF. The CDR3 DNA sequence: TGTGCCAGCAGCTTGGCGCAGAATAATTCACCCCTCCACTTT.